Detailed here is one TCR beta chain. CDR1 and CDR2 (germline): SGHDN, FVKESK. CDR3 length: 15 residues. Trimming left V 4 bases short and J 4 bases short, with 13 bases between. TCRdb processed the reads anew with MiXCR; each CDR3 protein has one entry. The sample carries fewer than 300,000 distinct CDR3 sequences, 25% recorded once. The data were taken from a study of T cell repertoires in cytomegalovirus infection. Material: PBMCs. The clonotype was recovered from a human donor in good health (CMV status not recorded). Some clones in this sample may be carry-over from other donors' samples. V usage is TRBV14 and J usage is TRBJ1-4, with D possibly matching TRBD1 (5 bases). The CDR3 is CASSLRRQFNEKLFF. The CDR3 region has the DNA TGTGCCAGCAGCCTCCGCCGACAGTTTAATGAAAAACTGTTTTTT.